Each of the 5 T cell receptor beta chains below was sequenced from the same sample in a study of blood T cells in healthy people across ages. For the second PCR, which ran for about 6 to 12 cycles, a sample-barcoded 5' primer and a J-beta primer mix were used. TCRdb analysed the 5' RACE reads with MiXCR anew, one entry per CDR3 protein. Of hundreds of thousands of distinct CDR3 sequences listed, roughly 21% are singletons. Sequenced: blood. The receptors originated from a man between 65 and 80 years old in good health.

Many counts were recorded for this clonotype. The V gene is TRBV10-3, the J gene TRBJ2-7; TRBD2 matches at 10 bases. V lost 6 bases to trimming and J lost 3 bases; unmatched junction nucleotides: 5. Per germline, CDR1 ENHRY and CDR2 SYGVKD. This CDR3 has 14 amino acids. CDR3 amino acids: CAIRGTSEGYEQYF. The CDR3 DNA follows: TGTGCCATCAGGGGGACTAGCGAAGGCTACGAGCAGTACTTC.

This clonotype was counted only a few times. V usage is TRBV12-3 or TRBV12-4 and J usage is TRBJ2-7, with TRBD2 matching over 12 bases. The CDR3 has 16 amino acids. V shed 4 bases and J 0 bases; nucleotides not matched to a gene: 4. The DNA for the CDR3 is TGTGCCAGCAGTTGGACTAGCGGGAACCCCTCCTACGAGCAGTACTTC. Its translation: CASSWTSGNPSYEQYF.

The chain couples TRBV7-6 to TRBJ2-5; 10 nucleotides match TRBD2. The CDR3 contains 15 residues. The V gene end was trimmed by 5 bases and the J gene end by 5 bases; junction bases not matched to a gene: 8. Germline V gene data show CDR1 as SGHVS and CDR2 as FNYEAQ. CDR3 bases: TGTGCCAGCAGCCTCCTACTAGCGGGGCCCGAGACCCAGTACTTC. It codes for CASSLLLAGPETQYF.

The CDR3 DNA reads as TGTGCCAGCAGCCAACTAACCGGGACGCGGTACTTC. Protein product: CASSQLTGTRYF. This chain connects TRBV3-1 to TRBJ2-7, with D perhaps TRBD1 or TRBD2 (5 bases each). This CDR3 spans 12 amino acids. Trimming removed 2 bases at V and 12 bases at J, with 14 bases between. Germline V gives CDR1 LGHDT, CDR2 YNNKEL (reference sequence).

This clonotype was seen a handful of times. In DNA, the CDR3 is TGTGCCAGCAGCCCGGGACAACAAAAATCTGGGGCCAACGTCCTGACTTTC. It is translated as CASSPGQQKSGANVLTF. V gene TRBV7-9 combines with J gene TRBJ2-6, with D possibly being TRBD1 (6 bases). V shed 5 bases and J shed 1 base, with 15 bases lying between them. The V gene's germline CDR1 is SEHNR and CDR2 FQNEAQ (reference sequence). CDR3 size: 17 residues.